One and the same sample provided the 26 T cell receptor beta chains below, sequenced in a study of TIL therapy for anti-PD-1-resistant metastatic lung cancer. Regarding time point: pre-treatment sample, taken before nivolumab and TIL therapy. The libraries were made with immunoSEQ v3. Profiled with immunoSEQ multiplex PCR; TCRdb holds only in-frame clones, not every one. The table shows some 57,000 clones, with around 87% occurring only once. The sample here was blood, taken at baseline. The source is a person aged 25 to 85 with non-small cell lung cancer.

V gene TRBV5-1 combines with J gene TRBJ2-3, with 7 bases matching TRBD2. The germline V gene has CDR1 SGHRS and CDR2 YFSETQ. V dropped 0 bases and J dropped 2; count of bases not matched to a gene: 6. The CDR3 is 16 residues long. CDR3 protein: CASSLVVGGPTDTQYF. The CDR3 region has the DNA TGCGCCAGCAGCTTGGTTGTGGGAGGGCCCACAGATACGCAGTATTTT.

Of note for this clone: Within the sample, other DNA sequences also encode this same CDR3. The V gene is TRBV30, the J gene TRBJ1-3; 7 positions match TRBD1. Germline lookup yields CDR1 GTSNPN and CDR2 SVGIG (reference sequence). This CDR3 spans 14 amino acids. The J segment lost 0 bases and the V segment lost 2 bases, leaving 1 base of the junction unmatched. CDR3 nucleotide sequence: TGTGCCTGGAGTTCAGGGGGCTCTGGAAACACCATATATTTT. Encoded protein: CAWSSGGSGNTIYF.

This chain uses TRBV27 with TRBJ2-1; D unclear. The CDR3 length is 12 residues. Trimming took 6 bases from V and 6 from J, leaving 9 bases between them. Germline V gives CDR1 MNHEY, CDR2 SMNVEV (reference sequence). CDR3 sequence reads: CASSHGANEQFF. Here the CDR3 DNA reads TGTGCCAGCAGCCACGGAGCCAATGAGCAGTTCTTC.

The gene calls are TRBV21-1 and TRBJ2-7; no check of the table's D call, TRBD1, against the DNA was made. TRBV21-1 is a pseudogene segment. CDR3 length: 13 residues. The CDR3 reads CASSKGASYEQYF. CDR3 sequence (DNA): TGTGCCAGCAGCAAGGGGGCTAGCTACGAGCAGTACTTC.

The gene calls are TRBV2 and TRBJ2-7; D unresolved. Germline CDR1 reads SNHLY; CDR2 reads FYNNEI. The CDR3 covers 15 residues. Trimming left V 3 bases short and J 5 bases short, with 17 bases between. The CDR3 bases are TGTGCCAGCAGTGATTCGGGCCCTCGCGCCCACGAGCAGTACTTC. Amino acid sequence: CASSDSGPRAHEQYF.

This chain joins TRBV5-6 and TRBJ1-1; no clear D. Germline CDR1 reads SGHDT; CDR2 reads YYEEEE. V was shortened by 6 bases and J by 0 bases, with 9 bases between the two germline ends. The CDR3 spans 13 residues. The CDR3 nucleotides read TGTGCCAGCACTAGGACCCTGAACACTGAAGCTTTCTTT. Amino acids: CASTRTLNTEAFF.

This chain uses TRBV6-2 or TRBV6-3 with TRBJ2-7; TRBD2 matches 7 bases. Germline V CDR1 and CDR2: MNHEY, SVGEGT. This CDR3 comprises 18 residues. The J segment lost 2 bases and the V segment lost 2 bases, leaving 15 bases of the junction unmatched. The CDR3 sequence is CASSYGPESTGGAYEQYF. The DNA for the CDR3 is TGTGCCAGCAGTTACGGCCCCGAATCGACTGGGGGGGCCTACGAGCAGTACTTC.

The chain uses TRBV4-1 and TRBJ2-3; D not resolved. Germline lookup yields CDR1 MGHRA and CDR2 YSYEKL. Trimming stripped 4 bases from V and 5 bases from J, with 13 bases between. The CDR3 contains 14 residues. The CDR3 loop reads CASSPYRAQDTQYF. For the CDR3, the DNA is TGCGCCAGCAGCCCGTACCGGGCTCAAGATACGCAGTATTTT.

This chain joins TRBV7-2 and TRBJ1-6; no reliable D call. The germline gives CDR1 SGHTA, CDR2 FQGNSA. There are 20 residues in the CDR3. The V end was cut by 0 bases, the J end by 7 bases, with 25 bases between. CDR3 in DNA: TGTGCCAGCAGCTTAGCGGCGGTCGGAGGGCAGGTGGTGAGGAATTCACCCCTCCACTTT. This codes for CASSLAAVGGQVVRNSPLHF.

This chain uses TRBV10-3 with TRBJ2-7; D is unresolved. CDR1 and CDR2 (germline): ENHRY, SYGVKD. Between the trimmed V and J ends, which lost 7 bases and 0 bases, there was a span of 10 bases. The CDR3 totals 13 residues. The CDR3 sequence: CAIKEQGSYEQYF. The CDR3 DNA reads TGTGCCATCAAAGAGCAAGGCTCCTACGAGCAGTACTTC.

The chain employs TRBV30 and TRBJ1-1; D remains ambiguous. In germline, CDR1 is GTSNPN, CDR2 SVGIG (reference sequence). Trimming shortened V by 3 bases and J by 7 bases, and 15 bases separated the two germline ends. The CDR3 runs 13 residues. CDR3 sequence: CAWSVTVKLEAFF. The CDR3, as DNA: TGTGCCTGGAGCGTTACTGTGAAGCTTGAAGCTTTCTTT. Looking up the rest from reference TRBV30 and TRBJ1-1 gives the full variable domain: SQTIHQWPATLVQPVGSPLSLECTVEGTSNPNLYWYRQAAGRGLQLLFYSVGIGQISSEVPQNLSASRPQDRQFILSSKKLLLSDSGFYLCAWSVTVKLEAFFGQGTRLTVV.

This chain connects TRBV4-1 to TRBJ2-1; D might be TRBD1 or TRBD2, each matching 5 bases. With 0 bases removed from V and 7 bases from J, the gap between germline ends came to 13 bases. CDR3 size: 15 residues. Germline CDR1 MGHRA, CDR2 YSYEKL. CDR3 nucleotide sequence: TGCGCCAGCAGCCAAGAGGGGGTACGGGCTAATGAGCAGTTCTTC. Translated, it gives CASSQEGVRANEQFF.

This chain links TRBV25-1 with TRBJ1-2; D gene unclear. The CDR3 consists of 14 residues. Deletions cut 5 bases from V and 7 bases from J, with 17 bases between. Germline V gives CDR1 MGHDK, CDR2 SYGVNS. Here the CDR3 reads CASSPPEGIAGYTF. The CDR3 DNA reads TGTGCCAGCAGTCCCCCAGAAGGGATCGCTGGCTACACCTTC.

J is TRBJ1-6 and V is TRBV23-1, with 8 bases aligning to TRBD1. TRBV23-1 is an ORF, and what it does is uncertain. J gave up 6 bases and V 4 bases, and 5 bases lay outside the gene matches. This CDR3 has 15 residues. The CDR3 coding sequence is TGCGCCAGCAGTCTAACGACAGGGGTTAATTCACCCCTCCACTTT. Its protein is CASSLTTGVNSPLHF.

This sequence joins TRBV19 and TRBJ1-5; TRBD1 is a possible D gene (5 bases). The CDR3 contains 15 residues. Germline V gene sequence: CDR1 LNHDA, CDR2 SQIVND (reference sequence). The V end was cut by 1 base, the J end by 0 bases, with 7 bases between. CDR3 DNA sequence: TGTGCCAGTAGTATAGGGGGGTATAGCAATCAGCCCCAGCATTTT. Protein: CASSIGGYSNQPQHF.

The chain has TRBV14 and TRBJ1-2; TRBD1 might be the D (5 bases). CDR3 size: 12 residues. V lost 4 bases to trimming and J lost 5 bases, with 8 bases between them. Germline V lookup: CDR1 SGHDN, CDR2 FVKESK. CDR3 DNA: TGTGCCAGCAGCCGCGGGGGTTATGGCTACACCTTC. This sequence encodes CASSRGGYGYTF.

CDR3 nucleotide sequence: TGTGCCAGCAGCGGATACTATGGCTACACCTTC. This sequence encodes CASSGYYGYTF. This chain joins TRBV11-2 and TRBJ1-2; no clear D. With 5 bases removed from V and 3 bases from J, the gap between germline ends came to 4 bases. There are 11 residues in the CDR3. CDR1 and CDR2 from the germline V gene are SGHAT and FQNNGV.

The chain employs TRBV11-3 and TRBJ2-7, with 8 bases fitting TRBD1. Germline V gene data show CDR1 as SGHNT and CDR2 as YENEEA. V lost 6 bases to trimming and J lost 3 bases; unmatched junction nucleotides: 7. The CDR3 length is 14 residues. The CDR3 nucleotides read TGTGCCAGCAGTCGCGGGACAGGACACTACGAGCAGTACTTC. Translated, it gives CASSRGTGHYEQYF.

This chain links TRBV6-5 with TRBJ1-3; no clear D gene. This CDR3 has 13 residues. Germline loops: CDR1 MNHEY, CDR2 SVGAGI. Trimming took 4 bases from V and 7 from J, leaving 11 bases between them. The CDR3 nucleotides read TGTGCCAGCAGTTTTGGCGCCAAGAACACCATATATTTT. It codes for CASSFGAKNTIYF.

The chain uses TRBV7-2 and TRBJ2-3; TRBD1 might be the D (6 bases). Germline CDR1 reads SGHTA; CDR2 reads FQGNSA. With 2 bases removed from V and 4 bases from J, the gap between germline ends came to 10 bases. This CDR3 spans 14 amino acids. The CDR3: CASSLRRGPDTQYF. DNA of the CDR3: TGTGCCAGCAGCTTACGCAGGGGTCCAGATACGCAGTATTTT. The full variable domain, rest sourced from reference TRBV7-2 and TRBJ2-3, is GAGVSQSPSNKVTEKGKDVELRCDPISGHTALYWYRQSLGQGLEFLIYFQGNSAPDKSGLPSDRFSAERTGGSVSTLTIQRTQQEDSAVYLCASSLRRGPDTQYFGPGTRLTVL.

The chain uses TRBV7-9 and TRBJ1-1; TRBD1 might be the D (5 bases). The V end lost 5 bases, the J end lost 1 base, and 8 bases lay between the germline ends. The CDR3 consists of 13 residues. CDR1 and CDR2 (germline): SEHNR, FQNEAQ (reference sequence). CDR3 DNA: TGTGCCAGCAGCATACAGGCGAACACTGAAGCTTTCTTT. It is translated as CASSIQANTEAFF.

The chain uses TRBV2 and TRBJ2-7; no clear D. V was cut by 0 bases and J by 0 bases, with 9 bases left in between. From germline, CDR1 is SNHLY and CDR2 FYNNEI. CDR3 length: 15 residues. The CDR3 here is CASSEARPGSYEQYF. CDR3 DNA: TGTGCCAGCAGTGAAGCGCGGCCCGGCTCCTACGAGCAGTACTTC.

The V and J genes are TRBV7-9 and TRBJ2-7; 8 bases are shared with TRBD2. The CDR3 is made up of 16 amino acids. The V gene end was trimmed by 5 bases and the J gene end by 0 bases; junction bases not matched to a gene: 9. Germline-derived CDR1 and CDR2 are SEHNR and FQNEAQ (reference sequence). DNA of the CDR3: TGTGCCAGCAGCCCGACGGGGGGGGTTTACTCCTACGAGCAGTACTTC. Amino acid sequence: CASSPTGGVYSYEQYF. The complete variable domain, with remaining parts taken from reference TRBV7-9 and TRBJ2-7, reads DTGVSQNPRHKITKRGQNVTFRCDPISEHNRLYWYRQTLGQGPEFLTYFQNEAQLEKSRLLSDRFSAERPKGSFSTLEIQRTEQGDSAMYLCASSPTGGVYSYEQYFGPGTRLTVT.

The V gene is TRBV29-1, the J gene TRBJ2-7; D gene unclear. The CDR3 is 12 amino acids. The germline V gene has CDR1 SQVTM and CDR2 ANQGSEA. Trimming cost V 6 bases and J 2 bases, with 11 bases left between them. The CDR3 nucleotides are TGCAGCGTCGAAAAGAGAGCCTACGAGCAGTACTTC. This translates into CSVEKRAYEQYF.

The J gene is TRBJ1-2, the V gene TRBV19; tentatively, D is TRBD1 (6 bases). V was cut by 1 base and J by 3 bases, with 21 bases left in between. CDR3 length: 18 residues. The V gene's germline CDR1 is LNHDA and CDR2 SQIVND (reference sequence). The CDR3 protein is CASSIASGNRVRDYGYTF. The CDR3 bases are TGTGCCAGTAGTATAGCCTCGGGTAACAGGGTACGCGACTATGGCTACACCTTC.

V gene TRBV9 combines with J gene TRBJ2-1, with D unresolved. The CDR3 contains 12 residues. The germline V gene encodes CDR1 SGDLS and CDR2 YYNGEE. V was shortened by 3 bases and J by 9 bases, with 10 bases between the two germline ends. Here the CDR3 DNA reads TGTGCCAGCAGCGAGCCACGGTTTGAGCAGTTCTTC. It codes for CASSEPRFEQFF.